This T cell receptor (beta chain) was found in a study of human versus mouse CDR3 diversity and MHC coevolution. Cells were CD45RO-negative CD62L-positive naive CD4 T cells sorted from PBMCs. The count of this clone is one. The antigen is unknown. This CDR3 has 14 residues. Germline V gene sequence: CDR1 MNHEY, CDR2 SVGAGI. With V trimmed by 6 bases and J by 4 bases, 8 bases remained unmatched. Repertoires were generated with immunoSEQ multiplex PCR, while TCRdb's copy carries only in-frame clones and drops some. The data hold 50,000 to 65,000 clones, with approximately 94% observed a single time. Regarding the study as a whole: Clonal inequality was lowest in most of the three human donors.

The receptor was derived from a person aged 55 to 70 in good health. Sequenced input: naive CD4+ T cells from blood. The subset: CD45RO-negative CD62L-positive naive CD4 T cells. The chain joins TRBV6-5 to TRBJ1-2; 7 positions agree with TRBD1. CDR3 nucleotide sequence: TGTGCCAGCAGACAAAGACAGGGAACCTATGGCTACACCTTC. Translating gives CASRQRQGTYGYTF.